These 29 T cell receptor beta chains came from one sample sequenced in a study of blood T cells in healthy people across ages. Combining a sample-barcoded 5' primer with a J-beta primer mix, a second PCR ran for roughly 6 to 12 cycles. TCRdb reanalysed the 5' RACE reads using MiXCR and keeps one entry per CDR3 protein. Here the sample spans some 1.8 million distinct CDR3 sequences, 30% to 40% being singletons. Sequencing used blood. These receptors came from a human donor in good health.

The chain couples TRBV4-3 to TRBJ1-3; D ambiguous. V lost 0 bases and J 4 bases, leaving 16 bases between the germline ends. The CDR3 loop spans 17 amino acids. CDR1 LGHNA and CDR2 YSLEER come from the germline V gene. The DNA for the CDR3 is TGCGCCAGCAGCCAAGATATAGGGTCAAAGATCGGAAACACCATATATTTT. This gives the protein CASSQDIGSKIGNTIYF.

This clonotype was counted only a few times. The V call is TRBV5-1, the J call TRBJ1-6; TRBD1 is a possible D gene (6 bases). CDR1 and CDR2 from the germline V gene are SGHRS and YFSETQ. The CDR3 consists of 14 residues. The ends were cut back, 4 bases at V and 6 bases at J, with 11 bases in the middle. The CDR3 DNA reads as TGCGCCAGCAGCAGTGGACAGTTTAATTCACCCCTCCACTTT. Protein product: CASSSGQFNSPLHF.

The rearrangement uses TRBV24-1 and TRBJ2-1; maybe TRBD1 (6 bases). TRBJ2-7 matches the DNA end more closely, so the J call is doubtful. The CDR3 has 13 residues. Per the germline V gene, CDR1 is KGHDR and CDR2 is SFDVKD. DNA for the CDR3: TGTGCCACCAGTGGGACAGCCTACAATGAGCAGTACTTC. It encodes CATSGTAYNEQYF.

The rearrangement uses TRBV6-1 and TRBJ1-2, with a weak D call TRBD1 (6 bases). CDR1 is MNHNS, CDR2 SASEGT, per germline. The CDR3 length is 14 residues. The V gene lost 6 bases and the J gene lost 2 bases, with 13 bases spanning the gap. The CDR3 region is CASRVEGGNYGYTF. The CDR3 DNA is TGTGCCAGCAGGGTCGAGGGGGGCAACTATGGCTACACCTTC.

V gene TRBV3-1 combines with J gene TRBJ1-2; 9 bases map to TRBD1. Germline-derived CDR1 and CDR2 are LGHDT and YNNKEL (reference sequence). This CDR3 region has 16 residues. The junction had 13 bases not matched to a gene; V was cut back by 4 bases and J by 7 bases. CDR3 bases: TGTGCCAGCAGCCTTTGGACAGGGGTTTTTTCCGGTGGCTACACCTTC. It translates to CASSLWTGVFSGGYTF.

The chain joins TRBV6-6 to TRBJ1-6; D is unresolved. The CDR3 extends over 14 amino acids. Germline assignment: CDR1 MNHNY and CDR2 SVGAGI (reference sequence). V was cut by 0 bases and J by 8 bases, with 8 bases left in between. For the CDR3, the DNA is TGTGCCAGCAGTTACTCGCCCGGCGATTCACCCCTCCACTTT. Translation: CASSYSPGDSPLHF.

This chain uses TRBV6-6 with TRBJ2-7; 8 nucleotides align to TRBD2. The V segment lost 6 bases and the J segment 2 bases; nucleotides outside the gene matches: 9. Germline V CDR1 and CDR2: MNHNY, SVGAGI (reference sequence). The CDR3 has 15 residues. The CDR3 region has the DNA TGTGCCAGCAGAATAGCGGGGACGGCGCCCTACGAGCAGTACTTC. It encodes CASRIAGTAPYEQYF.

The J gene is TRBJ2-5, the V gene TRBV7-7; D is possibly TRBD2 (6 bases). Germline V gives CDR1 SSHAT, CDR2 FNYEAQ (reference sequence). This CDR3 is 15 amino acids long. The V end was cut by 5 bases, the J end by 5 bases, with 18 bases between. CDR3 coding DNA: TGTGCCAGCAGCAACCGTGGACTATCAGGGGAGACCCAGTACTTC. This gives the protein CASSNRGLSGETQYF.

The chain combines TRBV9 with TRBJ2-3; D is unresolved. The CDR3 is made up of 13 amino acids. V was clipped by 4 bases and J by 3 bases, with 9 bases between them. From germline, CDR1 is SGDLS and CDR2 YYNGEE. The CDR3 reads CASSRRLTDTQYF. DNA of the CDR3: TGTGCCAGCAGCCGCCGACTGACAGATACGCAGTATTTT. The complete variable domain, with remaining parts taken from reference TRBV9 and TRBJ2-3, reads DSGVTQTPKHLITATGQRVTLRCSPRSGDLSVYWYQQSLDQGLQFLIQYYNGEERAKGNILERFSAQQFPDLHSELNLSSLELGDSALYFCASSRRLTDTQYFGPGTRLTVL.

This clonotype was seen only a few times. The chain employs TRBV2 and TRBJ2-1; no definite D call. Germline V gene data show CDR1 as SNHLY and CDR2 as FYNNEI. V shed 1 base and J shed 7 bases, with 17 bases lying between them. The CDR3 length is 16 residues. The CDR3 region is CASSEGLPKLVNEQFF. CDR3 in DNA: TGTGCCAGCAGTGAAGGACTCCCTAAACTGGTGAATGAGCAGTTCTTC. Full variable domain (rest looked up from reference TRBV2 and TRBJ2-1): EPEVTQTPSHQVTQMGQEVILRCVPISNHLYFYWYRQILGQKVEFLVSFYNNEISEKSEIFDDQFSVERPDGSNFTLKIRSTKLEDSAMYFCASSEGLPKLVNEQFFGPGTRLTVL.

This rearrangement joins TRBV9 to TRBJ2-1; no clear D. CDR3 length equals 13 residues. The germline gives CDR1 SGDLS, CDR2 YYNGEE. Trimming removed 0 bases from V and 9 bases from J, with 10 bases in between. The CDR3 nucleotides read TGTGCCAGCAGCGTAGAAGCCATCAGTGAGCAGTTCTTC. Translated: CASSVEAISEQFF.

In regard to this clonotype: A much larger clone is a single base away; this may be a read error. This chain links TRBV12-3 or TRBV12-4 with TRBJ2-6, with 8 bases that match TRBD1. This CDR3 spans 16 amino acids. In nucleotides, the CDR3 is TGTACCAGCAGGCCGGAGACAGGGGACGGGGCCAACGTCCTGACTTTC. This encodes CTSRPETGDGANVLTF.

This clonotype was detected a few times. The rearrangement links TRBV20-1 to TRBJ1-1; 7 nucleotides agree with TRBD1. The germline gives CDR1 DFQATT, CDR2 SNEGSKA (reference sequence). V was pared by 3 bases and J by 4 bases, with 8 bases of the junction left unmatched. This CDR3 comprises 14 residues. In DNA form, the CDR3 reads TGCAGTGCTAGCAGAGGGGGCGGAGGCACTGAAGCTTTCTTT. Amino acids: CSASRGGGGTEAFF.

This sequence joins TRBV20-1 and TRBJ2-1, with D possibly being TRBD1 (7 bases). The CDR3 covers 16 residues. V gave up 0 bases and J gave up 7 bases, with 19 bases separating them. Per the germline V gene, CDR1 is DFQATT and CDR2 is SNEGSKA (reference sequence). The CDR3 sequence: CSARDPRGAPLNEQFF. The DNA for the CDR3 is TGCAGTGCTAGAGATCCCAGGGGGGCTCCCTTAAATGAGCAGTTCTTC.

V and J are TRBV6-2 or TRBV6-3 and TRBJ2-1; D unclear. The J call may not be correct, given that the DNA end is closer to TRBJ2-7. The CDR3 contains 13 residues. CDR1 and CDR2 (germline): MNHEY, SVGEGT. This CDR3 reads CASSYSGILEQYF. DNA for the CDR3: TGTGCCAGCAGTTACTCAGGCATCCTCGAGCAGTACTTC.

There are a few counts of this clonotype. At one end the junction does not follow the germline gene, possibly because of a read error. The V gene is TRBV12-3 or TRBV12-4, the J gene TRBJ2-3; 12 nucleotides agree with TRBD2. The CDR3 is 16 amino acids. As DNA, the CDR3 is TGTGCCAACAGTCCCCCGCTAGCGGGGGGGCAAGATACGCAGTATTTT. Its translation: CANSPPLAGGQDTQYF.

This clonotype occurred a few times. The chain links TRBV7-6 to TRBJ1-1; TRBD1 agrees at 7 bases. The CDR3 consists of 18 residues. The germline V gene encodes CDR1 SGHVS and CDR2 FNYEAQ. V lost 2 bases to trimming and J lost 2 bases; unmatched junction nucleotides: 14. CDR3 protein: CASSLNPSSDRTNTEAFF. The CDR3 DNA reads as TGTGCCAGCAGCTTAAATCCTTCTTCGGACAGGACAAACACTGAAGCTTTCTTT.

The genes are TRBV4-3 and TRBJ2-4; 11 bases align to TRBD2. From germline, CDR1 is LGHNA and CDR2 YSLEER. V dropped 2 bases and J dropped 15; count of bases not matched to a gene: 12. This CDR3 is 15 amino acids long. Here the CDR3 reads CASSQIAGGLYERYF. CDR3 nucleotide sequence: TGCGCCAGCAGCCAAATAGCGGGGGGGCTCTACGAGCGGTACTTC.

The table lists this clonotype with a count of one. One junction end disagrees with the germline gene, perhaps due to a read error. The chain uses TRBV12-3 or TRBV12-4 and TRBJ1-1; a weak D match, TRBD1 (5 bases). This CDR3 is 16 amino acids long. The CDR3 DNA is TGTGCCAGCAGTTTAGGGGGACGGGGAGGATCCCCCGAAGTTTTCTTT. Amino acids: CASSLGGRGGSPEVFF.

The chain carries TRBV6-5 and TRBJ1-1; D is unclear. V was pared by 0 bases and J by 3 bases, with 8 bases between. This CDR3 has 14 amino acids. Germline V gene sequence: CDR1 MNHEY, CDR2 SVGAGI. The CDR3 region has the DNA TGTGCCAGCAGTTACTCTTTCCGGGACACTGAAGCTTTCTTT. The encoded protein is CASSYSFRDTEAFF.

The chain carries TRBV7-7 and TRBJ2-2, with D possibly TRBD2 on 5 matching bases. With 5 bases removed from V and 2 bases from J, the gap between germline ends came to 15 bases. The CDR3 length is 16 residues. Germline CDR1 and CDR2: SSHAT and FNYEAQ (reference sequence). CDR3 protein: CASSTIGEPNTGELFF. The CDR3 DNA reads TGTGCCAGCAGCACAATTGGGGAGCCTAACACCGGGGAGCTGTTTTTT.

This clonotype was found a few times. The chain is built from TRBV4-2 and TRBJ2-1, with TRBD2 matching over 8 bases. CDR1 and CDR2 from the germline V gene are LGHNA and YNFKEQ. CDR3 size: 15 residues. The junction had 5 bases not matched to a gene; V was cut back by 0 bases and J by 7 bases. This chain's CDR3 is CASSQDSGTSNEQFF. The CDR3 DNA is TGTGCCAGCAGCCAAGATTCCGGGACTAGTAATGAGCAGTTCTTC.

This clonotype was counted between two and nine times. The junction departs from the called germline gene at one end, perhaps through a read error. This chain connects TRBV12-3 or TRBV12-4 to TRBJ1-4, with 8 bases lining up with TRBD1. The CDR3 spans 14 residues. The CDR3 loop is CASTSGTGEEKLFF. CDR3 coding DNA: TGTGCCAGCACTTCCGGGACAGGAGAGGAAAAGCTGTTTTTT.

The chain couples TRBV2 to TRBJ2-3, with unresolved D. Trimming took off 7 bases at V and 0 bases at J, with 11 bases between the two ends. The CDR3 extends over 14 amino acids. From germline, CDR1 is SNHLY and CDR2 FYNNEI. This chain's CDR3 is CASMAFGSTDTQYF. The CDR3 coding sequence is TGTGCCAGCATGGCGTTTGGCAGCACAGATACGCAGTATTTT.

In this sample, this clonotype turned up a few times. The chain's CDR3 is CSAAGTNTDTQYF. DNA for the CDR3: TGCAGTGCTGCCGGGACCAACACAGATACGCAGTATTTT. V and J are TRBV20-1 and TRBJ2-3; the D call may be TRBD1 or TRBD2 (5 bases each). The V end lost 5 bases, the J end lost 2 bases, and 11 bases lay between the germline ends. The germline CDR1 and CDR2 sequences are DFQATT and SNEGSKA (reference sequence). CDR3 length: 13 amino acids.

The chain carries TRBV6-6 and TRBJ2-5, with TRBD1 identical over 8 bases. After removal of 2 bases from V and 2 bases from J, the junction contained 4 bases not matched to a gene. CDR1 is MNHNY and CDR2 is SVGAGI in the germline V gene (reference sequence). The CDR3 covers 15 residues. The CDR3 nucleotides read TGTGCCAGCAGTTACGAGGGACAGGAACAAGAGACCCAGTACTTC. Translating gives CASSYEGQEQETQYF.

In this sample, this clonotype turned up a few times. This chain uses TRBV7-9 with TRBJ1-2; D gene ambiguous. This CDR3 is built from 13 residues. Germline V gives CDR1 SEHNR, CDR2 FQNEAQ (reference sequence). The ends were cut back, 5 bases at V and 4 bases at J, with 11 bases in the middle. CDR3 amino acids: CASSPRETYGYTF. CDR3 bases: TGTGCCAGCAGCCCCCGAGAGACCTATGGCTACACCTTC.

This clonotype came up a few times. The chain couples TRBV12-3 or TRBV12-4 to TRBJ1-5; the D is unclear. V was shortened by 7 bases and J by 0 bases, with 7 bases between the two germline ends. The length of the CDR3 is 13 residues. This CDR3 is CASTDYSNQPQHF. The CDR3 coding sequence is TGTGCCAGCACCGATTATAGCAATCAGCCCCAGCATTTT.

This clonotype was seen a handful of times. The chain links TRBV20-1 to TRBJ2-5; TRBD1 or TRBD2 may be the D gene (5 bases each). This CDR3 is built from 15 residues. Germline V gene data show CDR1 as DFQATT and CDR2 as SNEGSKA (reference sequence). V was shortened by 6 bases and J by 4 bases, with 21 bases between the two germline ends. The CDR3 sequence is CSATPGIGDGETQYF. The CDR3 DNA follows: TGCAGTGCGACCCCCGGGATTGGGGACGGAGAGACCCAGTACTTC.